This T cell receptor (beta chain) is from a study of blood T cell repertoires in COVID-19. Study-wide context: Acute and convalescent COVID-19 samples came from the United States, Italy and Spain. PBMCs, B-cell-depleted T cells, or T cells were the source of the cDNA or gDNA that made up the material.

J was trimmed by 3 bases and V by 3 bases; bases with no gene match: 11. The V gene's germline CDR1 is MGHRA and CDR2 YSYEKL. This CDR3 is 17 amino acids long. Study processing details: Scientists estimated how many nucleated cells there were by amplifying reference gene primers. Assay: immunoSEQ multiplex PCR; the TCRdb copy retains only in-frame clones and omits some. The V and J calls and clone size come from that table; D and trimming were worked out from the DNA. The table records roughly 140,000 clones, more than 85% of them present only once. This TCR was sampled from a human donor in a cohort sampled during active COVID-19. V and J are TRBV4-1 and TRBJ2-4; 7 bases map to TRBD1. Specimen: peripheral blood. The CDR3 DNA is TGCGCCAGCAGCCAGATAACCGGGACAGATAACAAAAACATTCAGTACTTC. Translation: CASSQITGTDNKNIQYF.